This TCR beta chain was documented in a study of cytomegalovirus exposure and HLA in healthy donors. Study-wide results and limits: A missense DCLRE1C variant was associated with V- and J-gene trimming of TCR beta chains in a later analysis, and an independent cohort replicated the association.

Notes on this clone: Its antigen is still unknown.

PCR was performed using 60 Vbeta and 13 Jbeta primers. The repertoire was sequenced with immunoSEQ multiplex PCR; TCRdb's copy has only in-frame clones and lacks some. The sample records roughly 100,000 clones, 75% being singletons. The CDR3 contains 12 residues. Trimming cost V 8 bases and J 7 bases, with 14 bases left between them. Germline values: CDR1 SGHTA, CDR2 FQGNSA. The source material was PBMCs. The sequence was obtained from a man aged 35 to 55 in good health and CMV-seronegative. The chain uses TRBV7-2 and TRBJ1-2, with a tentative D call TRBD1 (5 bases). CDR3 region: CASDQGIGGYTF. The CDR3, as DNA: TGTGCCAGCGACCAGGGAATCGGTGGCTACACCTTC.